The T cell receptor beta chain described here comes from a study of beta chain features in type 1 diabetes. Isolated RNA was reverse transcribed in full, so expressed TCRB transcripts were sequenced. The assay was immunoSEQ multiplex PCR, and TCRdb's table has in-frame clones only and misses some. The profile shows hundreds of thousands of clones, about 12% of them singletons. This CDR3 comprises 15 residues. Germline trimming cut 2 bases from V and 0 bases from J; bases unmatched to any gene: 4. CDR1 is LNHNV and CDR2 is YYDKDF in the germline V gene (reference sequence). The V gene is TRBV15, the J gene TRBJ2-7, with TRBD1 matching 7 bases. The source is a man aged 18 to 30 in good health. Sequences were obtained from naive CD4+ T cells from blood. CDR3 DNA sequence: TGTGCCACCAGCAGAAGGACAGGAAGCTCCTACGAGCAGTACTTC. It encodes CATSRRTGSSYEQYF.